This entry is about one T cell receptor beta chain. The data belong to a study of T cell changes during pregnancy in multiple sclerosis. CDR1 and CDR2 (germline): SQVTM, ANQGSEA. Trimming took 3 bases from V and 4 from J, leaving 9 bases between them. The CDR3 has 13 residues. Libraries were prepared by immunoSEQ multiplex PCR; TCRdb keeps only in-frame clonotypes and omits some of them. The data hold about 94,000 clones, with over 85% observed a single time. The V gene is TRBV29-1, the J gene TRBJ1-4, with D maybe TRBD1 (5 bases). The TCR comes from a female donor with multiple sclerosis, enrolled in a pregnancy study. This sample comprised peripheral blood, obtained after pregnancy. In DNA, the CDR3 is TGCAGCGTTGAGGCAGGGATTAATGAAAAACTGTTTTTT. It encodes CSVEAGINEKLFF.